What follows describes a single T cell receptor beta chain. The assay was immunoSEQ multiplex PCR, and TCRdb's table has in-frame clones only and misses some. The repertoire holds about 2.2 million clones, with around 93% as singletons. Naive CD8 cells were CD45RO-negative, positively selected for CCR7, excluding terminally differentiated effector memory CD45RA+ cells. V dropped 1 base and J dropped 6; count of bases not matched to a gene: 7. CDR3 length equals 15 residues. Germline lookup yields CDR1 SQVTM and CDR2 ANQGSEA. These data belong to a study of shared clonotypes between healthy human individuals.

The clonotype comes from a man aged 18 to 30 in good health. Some clones in this sample may be carry-over from other donors' samples. The sequenced sample consisted of naive CD8+ T cells from PBMCs. The gene calls are TRBV29-1 and TRBJ2-3, with TRBD2 matching 10 bases. CDR3 region: CSVEVEVAGGDTQYF. As DNA, the CDR3 is TGCAGCGTTGAAGTTGAGGTAGCGGGAGGCGATACGCAGTATTTT.